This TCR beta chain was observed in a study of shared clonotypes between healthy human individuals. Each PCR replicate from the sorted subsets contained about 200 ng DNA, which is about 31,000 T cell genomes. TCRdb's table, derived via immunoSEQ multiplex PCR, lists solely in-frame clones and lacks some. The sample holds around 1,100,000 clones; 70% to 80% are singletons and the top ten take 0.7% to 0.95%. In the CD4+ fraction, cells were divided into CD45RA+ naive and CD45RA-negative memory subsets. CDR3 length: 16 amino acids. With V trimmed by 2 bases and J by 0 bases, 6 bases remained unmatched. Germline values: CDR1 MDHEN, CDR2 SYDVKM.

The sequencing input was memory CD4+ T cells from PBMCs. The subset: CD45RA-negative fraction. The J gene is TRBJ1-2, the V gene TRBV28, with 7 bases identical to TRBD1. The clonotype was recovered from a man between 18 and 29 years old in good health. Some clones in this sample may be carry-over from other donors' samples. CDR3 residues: CASSLPQTGANYGYTF. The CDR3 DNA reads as TGTGCCAGCAGTTTACCCCAAACAGGGGCTAACTATGGCTACACCTTC.